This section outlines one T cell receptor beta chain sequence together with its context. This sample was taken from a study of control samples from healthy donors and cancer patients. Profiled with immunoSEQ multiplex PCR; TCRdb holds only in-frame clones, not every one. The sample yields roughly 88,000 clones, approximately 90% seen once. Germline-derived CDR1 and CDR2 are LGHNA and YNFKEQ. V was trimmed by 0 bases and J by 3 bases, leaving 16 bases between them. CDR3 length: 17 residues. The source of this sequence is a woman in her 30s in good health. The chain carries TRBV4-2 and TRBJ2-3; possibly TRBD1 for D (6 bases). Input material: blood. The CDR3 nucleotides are TGTGCCAGCAGCCAAGAATCCCAGGGGATGACAACAGATACGCAGTATTTT. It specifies CASSQESQGMTTDTQYF.